This T cell receptor beta chain was sequenced during a study of immune evolution from preneoplasia to lung adenocarcinoma. Study-wide results and limits: Later-stage lesions appeared to have more T cells, more diversity, less clonality.

Two lung cancer pathologists independently confirmed each histologic diagnosis. Produced via immunoSEQ multiplex PCR; TCRdb's table is partial and in-frame only. The table includes about 10,000 clones, 75% to 85% detected once. In regard to this clone: The antigen is not known.

CDR1 GTSNPN and CDR2 SVGIG come from the germline V gene (reference sequence). V lost 0 bases and J lost 0, with 3 bases in between. CDR3 length: 13 residues. The TCR originated in a person in their 70s with lung adenocarcinoma. The genes are TRBV30 and TRBJ2-4; no clear D. Sequencing used FFPE minimally invasive lung adenocarcinoma tissue. The CDR3 region is CAWSVLAKNIQYF. The CDR3 DNA reads TGTGCCTGGAGTGTGCTAGCCAAAAACATTCAGTACTTC.